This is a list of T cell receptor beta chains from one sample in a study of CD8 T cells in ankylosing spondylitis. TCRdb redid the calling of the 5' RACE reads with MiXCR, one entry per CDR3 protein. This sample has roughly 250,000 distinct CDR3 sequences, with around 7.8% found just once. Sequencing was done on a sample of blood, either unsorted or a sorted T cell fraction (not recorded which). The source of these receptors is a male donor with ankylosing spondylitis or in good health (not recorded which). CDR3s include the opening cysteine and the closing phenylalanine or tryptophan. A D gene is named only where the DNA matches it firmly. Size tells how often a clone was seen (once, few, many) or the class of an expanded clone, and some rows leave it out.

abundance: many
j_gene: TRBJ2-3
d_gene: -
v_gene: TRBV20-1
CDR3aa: CSAVQGYTDTQYF
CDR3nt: TGCAGTGCTGTTCAGGGATACACAGATACGCAGTATTTT

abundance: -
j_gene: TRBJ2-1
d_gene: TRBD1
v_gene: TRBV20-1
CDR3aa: CSARRPGQKGEQFF
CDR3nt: TGCAGTGCTAGGAGACCGGGACAGAAGGGTGAGCAGTTCTTC

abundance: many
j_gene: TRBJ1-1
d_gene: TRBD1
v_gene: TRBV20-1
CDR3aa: CSARTGQEVYDTEAFF
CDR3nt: TGCAGTGCCAGGACAGGGCAGGAAGTATATGACACTGAAGCTTTCTTT

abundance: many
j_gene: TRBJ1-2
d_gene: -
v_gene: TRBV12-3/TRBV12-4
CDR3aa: CASWGSSNYGYTF
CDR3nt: TGTGCCAGCTGGGGCAGCTCTAACTATGGCTACACCTTC

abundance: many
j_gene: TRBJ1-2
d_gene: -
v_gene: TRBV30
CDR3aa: CAWSPPGPYGYTF
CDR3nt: TGTGCCTGGAGCCCACCGGGTCCCTATGGCTACACCTTC

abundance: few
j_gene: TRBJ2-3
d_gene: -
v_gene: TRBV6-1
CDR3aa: CASRPPIGQDTQYF
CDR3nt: TGTGCCAGCAGACCCCCGATAGGTCAAGATACGCAGTATTTT

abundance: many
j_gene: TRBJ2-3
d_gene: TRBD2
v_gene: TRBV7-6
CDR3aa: CASSLNVVAGSDTQYF
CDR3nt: TGTGCCAGCAGCTTAAACGTGGTAGCGGGGTCTGATACGCAGTATTTT

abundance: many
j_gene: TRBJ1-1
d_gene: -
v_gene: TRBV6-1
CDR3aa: CASKDGVNTEAFF
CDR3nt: TGTGCCAGCAAAGACGGGGTGAACACTGAAGCTTTCTTT

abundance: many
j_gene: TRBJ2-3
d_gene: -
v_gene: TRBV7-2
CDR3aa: CASGLASGTDTQYF
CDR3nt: TGTGCCAGCGGCCTGGCTAGCGGCACAGATACGCAGTATTTT

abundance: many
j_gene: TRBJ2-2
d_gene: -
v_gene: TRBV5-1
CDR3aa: CASSSNTGELFF
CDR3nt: TGCGCCAGCAGCTCGAACACCGGGGAGCTGTTTTTT

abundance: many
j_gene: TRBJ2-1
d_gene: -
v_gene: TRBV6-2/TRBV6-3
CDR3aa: CASSRGHLDEQFF
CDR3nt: TGTGCCAGCAGCCGCGGACATTTGGATGAGCAGTTCTTC

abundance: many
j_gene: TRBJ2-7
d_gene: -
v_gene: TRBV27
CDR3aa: CASSHIFPGGSSYEQYF
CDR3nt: TGTGCCAGCAGCCATATATTTCCAGGGGGGAGCTCCTACGAGCAGTACTTC

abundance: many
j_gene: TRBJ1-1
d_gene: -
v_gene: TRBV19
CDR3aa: CASSPPDLWNTEAFF
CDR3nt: TGTGCCAGTAGTCCCCCGGACTTGTGGAACACTGAAGCTTTCTTT

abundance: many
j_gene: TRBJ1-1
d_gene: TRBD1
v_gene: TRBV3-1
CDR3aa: CASSPGDRVYTEAFF
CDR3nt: TGTGCCAGCAGCCCCGGGGACAGGGTGTACACTGAAGCTTTCTTT

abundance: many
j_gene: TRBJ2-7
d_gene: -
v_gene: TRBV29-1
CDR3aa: CSAQVTDYEQYF
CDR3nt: TGCAGCGCTCAGGTCACCGACTACGAGCAGTACTTC

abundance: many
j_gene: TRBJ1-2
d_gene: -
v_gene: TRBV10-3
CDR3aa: CATKDPGAFNYGYTF
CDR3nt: TGTGCCACCAAGGACCCCGGGGCCTTTAATTATGGCTACACCTTC

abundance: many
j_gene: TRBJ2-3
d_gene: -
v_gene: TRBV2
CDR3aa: CASSPRLLELSTDTQYF
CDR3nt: TGTGCCAGCAGCCCCCGACTGCTGGAGCTTAGCACAGATACGCAGTATTTT

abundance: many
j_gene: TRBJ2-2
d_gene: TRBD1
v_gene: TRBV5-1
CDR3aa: CASSLGDRNTGELFF
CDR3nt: TGCGCCAGCAGCTTGGGGGACAGAAACACCGGGGAGCTGTTTTTT

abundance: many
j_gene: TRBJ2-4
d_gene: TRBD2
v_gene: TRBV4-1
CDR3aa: CASSHDTGGQAKNIQYF
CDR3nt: TGCGCCAGCAGCCACGATACGGGAGGCCAAGCCAAAAACATTCAGTACTTC

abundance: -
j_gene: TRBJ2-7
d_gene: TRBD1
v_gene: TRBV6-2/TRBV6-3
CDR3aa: CASSLGQPEQYF
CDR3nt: TGTGCCAGCAGTTTGGGACAGCCCGAGCAGTACTTC

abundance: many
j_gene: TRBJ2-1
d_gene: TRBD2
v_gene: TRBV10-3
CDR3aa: CAISLTSGANNEQFF
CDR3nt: TGTGCCATCAGTCTCACTAGCGGGGCCAACAATGAGCAGTTCTTC

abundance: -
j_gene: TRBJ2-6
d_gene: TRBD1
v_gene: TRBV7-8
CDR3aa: CASTRTGRSGANVLTF
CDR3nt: TGTGCCAGCACCCGGACAGGGCGCTCTGGGGCCAACGTCCTGACTTTC

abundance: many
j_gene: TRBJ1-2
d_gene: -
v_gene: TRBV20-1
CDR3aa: CSPRPFLWDYYGYTF
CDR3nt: TGCAGTCCGAGGCCGTTTTTGTGGGACTATTATGGCTACACCTTC

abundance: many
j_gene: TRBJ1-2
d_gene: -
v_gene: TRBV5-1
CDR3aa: CASSSRQALDGYTF
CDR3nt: TGCGCCAGCAGCTCCCGACAGGCCTTGGACGGCTACACCTTC

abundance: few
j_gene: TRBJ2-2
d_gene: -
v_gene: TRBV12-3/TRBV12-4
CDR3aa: CASSEEELFF
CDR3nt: TGTGCCAGCAGTGAAGAGGAGCTGTTTTTT

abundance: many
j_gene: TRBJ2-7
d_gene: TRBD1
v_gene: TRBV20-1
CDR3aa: CSASNLTGHYEQYF
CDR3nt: TGCAGTGCTAGTAACCTGACAGGGCACTACGAGCAGTACTTC

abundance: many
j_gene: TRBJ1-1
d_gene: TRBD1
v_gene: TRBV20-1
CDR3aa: CSFATGPNTEAFF
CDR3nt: TGCAGTTTCGCGACAGGGCCTAACACTGAAGCTTTCTTT

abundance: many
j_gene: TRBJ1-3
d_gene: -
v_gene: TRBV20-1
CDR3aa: CSASREENTIYF
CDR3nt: TGCAGTGCATCCAGGGAAGAAAACACCATATATTTT

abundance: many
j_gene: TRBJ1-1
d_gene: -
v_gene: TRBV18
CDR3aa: CASSPLRGAAEAFF
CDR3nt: TGTGCCAGCTCACCACTTCGGGGGGCAGCTGAAGCTTTCTTT